What follows are 16 T cell receptor beta chains derived from one specimen sequenced in a study of OX40 agonist ivuxolimab in advanced cancers. Sequencing used immunoSEQ multiplex PCR; TCRdb keeps in-frame clones, though not all of them. The table lists around 70,000 clones, approximately 82% of them singletons. Sequenced here: CD4+ or CD8+ T cells sorted from blood, sampled in a trial of the OX40 agonist ivuxolimab. Receptors originate from an adult with an advanced solid tumor such as melanoma, head and neck, liver or kidney cancer.

This clone appeared once. V is TRBV5-1 and J is TRBJ2-3, with 8 bases lining up with TRBD2. The CDR3 covers 17 residues. The V and J ends lost 1 base and 0 bases, in that order; junction bases with no gene match: 7. The germline V gene encodes CDR1 SGHRS and CDR2 YFSETQ. The CDR3 protein is CASSLLGSGASTDTQYF. In DNA, the CDR3 is TGCGCCAGCAGCTTGTTGGGTAGCGGGGCTAGCACAGATACGCAGTATTTT.

This clone was seen only a few times. J is TRBJ1-1 and V is TRBV5-1, with 7 bases fitting TRBD1. Per the germline V gene, CDR1 is SGHRS and CDR2 is YFSETQ. The CDR3 runs 14 residues. V shed 4 bases and J 1 base; nucleotides not matched to a gene: 4. CDR3 in DNA: TGCGCCAGCAGCGTACAGGGGAGGAACACTGAAGCTTTCTTT. Protein product: CASSVQGRNTEAFF.

This chain uses TRBV5-1 with TRBJ2-5, with D uncertain. With 6 bases removed from V and 4 bases from J, the gap between germline ends came to 13 bases. The CDR3 is 13 amino acids. Germline CDR1 is SGHRS and CDR2 is YFSETQ. Here the CDR3 reads CASTVSVGETQYF. The CDR3 bases are TGCGCCAGCACCGTCTCGGTCGGAGAGACCCAGTACTTC.

This chain connects TRBV7-2 to TRBJ1-5, with no clear D. The germline gives CDR1 SGHTA, CDR2 FQGNSA. This CDR3 region has 13 residues. V was clipped by 2 bases and J by 7 bases, with 9 bases between them. CDR3 protein: CASSLQHGQPQHF. The CDR3 nucleotides are TGTGCCAGCAGCTTACAACACGGGCAGCCCCAGCATTTT.

The V and J genes are TRBV5-1 and TRBJ2-2; maybe TRBD1 (6 bases). Germline CDR1 SGHRS, CDR2 YFSETQ. Trimming took off 1 base at V and 5 bases at J, with 12 bases between the two ends. The CDR3 runs 15 residues. In DNA, the CDR3 is TGCGCCAGCAGCTTGACGGACAGACCGACCGGGGAGCTGTTTTTT. This sequence encodes CASSLTDRPTGELFF.

This clone came up once. The chain carries TRBV4-3 and TRBJ2-3, with D possibly matching TRBD2 (6 bases). Germline CDR1 is LGHNA and CDR2 is YSLEER. The length of the CDR3 is 17 residues. V was clipped by 3 bases and J by 1 base, with 17 bases between them. This chain's CDR3 is CASSQNNRGWGTDTQYF. For the CDR3, the DNA is TGCGCCAGCAGCCAGAATAACCGGGGGTGGGGCACAGATACGCAGTATTTT.

This chain uses TRBV7-9 with TRBJ2-1, with a tentative D call TRBD1 (6 bases). Per germline, CDR1 SEHNR and CDR2 FQNEAQ (reference sequence). Trimming took 8 bases from V and 0 from J, leaving 14 bases between them. The CDR3 consists of 15 residues. CDR3 bases: TGTGCCAGCGGCTCCTCAGGGGTCTCCTACAATGAGCAGTTCTTC. Amino acids: CASGSSGVSYNEQFF.

The CDR3, as DNA: TGTGCCAGCAGAAGCGAGGGAGATTGGCACTACGAGCAGTACTTC. The encoded protein is CASRSEGDWHYEQYF. The chain employs TRBV27 and TRBJ2-7; TRBD2 might be the D (5 bases). Germline CDR1 and CDR2: MNHEY and SMNVEV (reference sequence). V shed 6 bases and J shed 3 bases, with 18 bases lying between them. This CDR3 comprises 15 residues.

The gene calls are TRBV9 and TRBJ2-5; D could derive from TRBD1 or TRBD2 (5 bases each). V was trimmed by 4 bases and J by 5 bases, leaving 18 bases between them. The CDR3 runs 15 residues. Per germline, CDR1 SGDLS and CDR2 YYNGEE. The CDR3 DNA is TGTGCCAGCAGCCCCCGCCCTGAGGGGATCGAGACCCAGTACTTC. It is translated as CASSPRPEGIETQYF.

The chain has TRBV5-1 and TRBJ2-3, with TRBD2 matching over 15 bases. After removal of 2 bases from V and 1 base from J, the junction contained 5 bases not matched to a gene. CDR3 length: 18 residues. Germline V lookup: CDR1 SGHRS, CDR2 YFSETQ. The CDR3 is CASSFGLAGGSGTDTQYF. CDR3 nucleotide sequence: TGCGCCAGCAGCTTCGGACTAGCGGGGGGGTCTGGCACAGATACGCAGTATTTT.

This clone was seen a handful of times. The chain employs TRBV2 and TRBJ1-2; tentative D call: TRBD1 (5 bases). CDR3 length: 14 amino acids. Between the trimmed V and J ends, which lost 7 bases and 8 bases, there was a span of 20 bases. CDR1 is SNHLY and CDR2 is FYNNEI in the germline V gene. The CDR3 region has the DNA TGTGCCAGCAAGGGGCGGGAACGTTACGGAGGCTACACCTTC. It yields the protein CASKGRERYGGYTF.

This sequence joins TRBV5-1 and TRBJ1-1; D is unclear. The CDR3 totals 14 residues. The ends were cut back, 1 base at V and 1 base at J, with 8 bases in the middle. CDR1 is SGHRS, CDR2 YFSETQ, per germline. The CDR3 is CASSLTPENTEAFF. CDR3 sequence (DNA): TGCGCCAGCAGCTTGACCCCAGAGAACACTGAAGCTTTCTTT.

The chain is built from TRBV5-1 and TRBJ2-3; TRBD2 aligns across 8 bases. Trimming took 4 bases from V and 2 from J; bases not matched to a gene: 6. The CDR3 loop spans 15 amino acids. Germline V gene sequence: CDR1 SGHRS, CDR2 YFSETQ. The CDR3 is CASSPAGDLTDTQYF. CDR3 nucleotide sequence: TGCGCCAGCAGCCCAGCGGGGGACCTCACAGATACGCAGTATTTT.

This clone appeared once. Possible read error: a much larger clone is one base away. The sample has other DNA sequences that encode this CDR3 too. In DNA form, the CDR3 reads TGTGCCAGCAGCTTAGAGGGGAACACTGAAGCTTTCTTT. It codes for CASSLEGNTEAFF. The chain links TRBV7-2 to TRBJ1-1; D uncertain. From germline, CDR1 is SGHTA and CDR2 FQGNSA. Trimming pared 1 base from V and 1 base from J, leaving 4 bases between. The CDR3 contains 13 residues.

With regard to this clone: Other DNA sequences in this sample translate to the same CDR3. The CDR3 DNA is TGCGCCAGCAGCTTGGACGGAGGCTCCTACAATGAGCAGTTCTTC. Translation: CASSLDGGSYNEQFF. The chain joins TRBV5-1 to TRBJ2-1, with D tentatively TRBD2 (5 bases). This CDR3 is 15 amino acids long. Looked up from germline, CDR1 is SGHRS and CDR2 is YFSETQ. Between the trimmed V and J ends, which lost 0 bases and 0 bases, there was a span of 7 bases.

This sequence joins TRBV27 and TRBJ2-2, with unresolved D. This CDR3 comprises 16 residues. V was cut by 2 bases and J by 1 base, with 11 bases left in between. CDR1 is MNHEY and CDR2 is SMNVEV in the germline V gene (reference sequence). CDR3 loop: CASSLSSLLNTGELFF. Here the CDR3 DNA reads TGTGCCAGCAGTTTAAGTTCACTATTGAACACCGGGGAGCTGTTTTTT.